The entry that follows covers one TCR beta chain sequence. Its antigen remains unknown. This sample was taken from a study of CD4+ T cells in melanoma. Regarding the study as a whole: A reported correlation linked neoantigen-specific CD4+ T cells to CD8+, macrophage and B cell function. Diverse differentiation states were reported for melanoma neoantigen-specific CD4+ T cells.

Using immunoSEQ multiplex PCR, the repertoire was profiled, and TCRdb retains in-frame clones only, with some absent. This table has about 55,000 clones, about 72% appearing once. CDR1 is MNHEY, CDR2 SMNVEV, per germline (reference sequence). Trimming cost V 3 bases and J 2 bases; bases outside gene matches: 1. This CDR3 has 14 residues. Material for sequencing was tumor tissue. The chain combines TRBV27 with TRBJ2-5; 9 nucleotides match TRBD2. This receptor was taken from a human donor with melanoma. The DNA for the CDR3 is TGTGCCAGCAGTTTTAGCGGGAGACAAGAGACCCAGTACTTC. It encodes CASSFSGRQETQYF.